Listed here is a single TCR beta chain. Its matching antigen is unknown. Compared with germline, one end of the junction differs, possibly owing to a read error. The data belong to a study of cytomegalovirus exposure and HLA in healthy donors. The CDR3 is made up of 14 amino acids. Germline values: CDR1 GTSNPN, CDR2 SVGIG (reference sequence). Notes on the study in general: As immune exposure information, only CMV serostatus was available. It was taken for granted in presence/absence analyses that sequencing depth across donors was roughly uniform. Most TCR sequences proved rare, with some public TCRs found in many donors. The later analysis indicated that the majority of CMV-associated TCR beta chains appeared HLA-restricted.

PCR used 60 Vbeta primers and 13 Jbeta primers. TCRdb keeps only in-frame clones here, not all; method: immunoSEQ multiplex PCR. The repertoire has some 81,000 clones, 72% of them found once; the top ten carry around 10%. V usage is TRBV30 and J usage is TRBJ1-2; D possibly corresponds to TRBD1 (6 bases). Sequencing input: PBMCs. The sequence derives from a middle-aged woman in good health and CMV-seropositive. The CDR3 spells CAWRPRHRVYGYPF. DNA of the CDR3: TGTGCCTGGAGGCCTCGTCACAGGGTTTATGGCTACCCCTTC.